These 14 T cell receptor beta chains came from one sample sequenced in a study of blood T cells in healthy people across ages. Next came a second PCR, run for 7 to 11 cycles, which used a sample-barcoded 5' primer along with a J-beta primer mix. Each CDR3 protein gets one entry after TCRdb re-called the 5' RACE reads with MiXCR. Among roughly 570,000 distinct CDR3 sequences, 25% to 30% were seen once, and the ten largest hold roughly 20%. The specimen sequenced was blood. All receptors derive from a woman in her seventies in good health.

There are a few counts of this clonotype. Germline and junction disagree at one end, which may indicate a read error. The chain uses TRBV10-3 and TRBJ2-4; D is perhaps TRBD1 or TRBD2 (5 bases each). The CDR3 spans 16 residues. Germline CDR1 ENHRY, CDR2 SYGVKD. CDR3 in DNA: TGTGCCATCAGTGACCCCCCGGGGACCGCCAAAAACATTCAGTGCTTC. Its protein is CAISDPPGTAKNIQCF.

The chain links TRBV27 to TRBJ1-2; TRBD1 is a possible D gene (5 bases). There are 15 residues in the CDR3. Germline V lookup: CDR1 MNHEY, CDR2 SMNVEV (reference sequence). Trimming stripped 3 bases from V and 0 bases from J, with 11 bases between. CDR3 region: CASSLRGSSNYGYTF. The CDR3 nucleotides read TGTGCCAGCAGTTTGAGGGGCAGTTCTAACTATGGCTACACCTTC.

The V and J genes are TRBV12-3 or TRBV12-4 and TRBJ1-2; TRBD1 agrees at 7 bases. The CDR3 loop spans 14 amino acids. Germline trimming cut 3 bases from V and 11 bases from J; bases unmatched to any gene: 12. In DNA, the CDR3 is TGTGCCAGCAGTTTCGCAGGACAGGCTACAGGGTACACCTTC. Its protein product is CASSFAGQATGYTF.

The gene calls are TRBV7-9 and TRBJ1-4; TRBD1 might be the D (5 bases). Per the germline V gene, CDR1 is SEHNR and CDR2 is FQNEAQ (reference sequence). Trimming took 5 bases from V and 3 from J, leaving 16 bases between them. CDR3 length: 16 amino acids. The CDR3 spells CASSRLPGRSNEKLFF. CDR3 nucleotide sequence: TGTGCCAGCAGCCGGCTACCGGGACGGTCTAATGAAAAACTGTTTTTT.

The chain employs TRBV29-1 and TRBJ2-5; D might be TRBD1 (6 bases). Germline V gives CDR1 SQVTM, CDR2 ANQGSEA. V lost 5 bases and J lost 5, with 12 bases in between. The length of the CDR3 is 12 residues. CDR3 bases: TGCAGCGTTATACAGGGTGCGGAGACCCAGTACTTC. Amino acid sequence: CSVIQGAETQYF.

The chain is built from TRBV15 and TRBJ1-1, with 9 bases aligning to TRBD1. The J segment lost 6 bases and the V segment lost 2 bases, leaving 10 bases of the junction unmatched. Per the germline V gene, CDR1 is LNHNV and CDR2 is YYDKDF (reference sequence). The CDR3 runs to 16 residues. CDR3 in amino acids: CATSRPLTGGTAEAFF. The CDR3 bases are TGTGCCACCAGCAGACCACTAACAGGGGGCACGGCTGAAGCTTTCTTT.

The chain combines TRBV11-2 with TRBJ2-5; 9 bases are a match to TRBD1. Germline V gene data show CDR1 as SGHAT and CDR2 as FQNNGV. There are 16 residues in the CDR3. The V gene end was trimmed by 1 base and the J gene end by 5 bases; junction bases not matched to a gene: 8. The CDR3 nucleotides read TGTGCCAGCAGCTTAGGCCGGGACAGGGTTCTTGAGACCCAGTACTTC. It encodes CASSLGRDRVLETQYF. The full variable domain, with the rest looked up from reference TRBV11-2 and TRBJ2-5, is EAGVAQSPRYKIIEKRQSVAFWCNPISGHATLYWYQQILGQGPKLLIQFQNNGVVDDSQLPKDRFSAERLKGVDSTLKIQPAKLEDSAVYLCASSLGRDRVLETQYFGPGTRLLVL.

The chain uses TRBV30 and TRBJ2-7; the D gene could be TRBD1 or TRBD2 (6 bases each). The germline gives CDR1 GTSNPN, CDR2 SVGIG (reference sequence). This CDR3 comprises 15 residues. Trimming took 5 bases from V and 4 from J, leaving 21 bases between them. The CDR3 protein is CAWGPGGADPYEQYF. The CDR3 nucleotides are TGTGCCTGGGGGCCCGGGGGCGCGGATCCGTACGAGCAGTACTTC.

There are a few counts of this clonotype. The rearrangement joins TRBV7-9 to TRBJ2-1; D gene uncertain. The CDR3 contains 13 residues. Trimming removed 3 bases from V and 4 bases from J, with 7 bases in between. CDR1 and CDR2 from the germline V gene are SEHNR and FQNEAQ (reference sequence). The CDR3 loop is CASSFFGYNEQFF. The CDR3 DNA is TGTGCCAGCAGCTTTTTCGGGTACAATGAGCAGTTCTTC. Variable domain in full (rest from reference TRBV7-9 and TRBJ2-1): DTGVSQNPRHKITKRGQNVTFRCDPISEHNRLYWYRQTLGQGPEFLTYFQNEAQLEKSRLLSDRFSAERPKGSFSTLEIQRTEQGDSAMYLCASSFFGYNEQFFGPGTRLTVL.

The chain recombines TRBV20-1 with TRBJ1-5; D is uncertain. V lost 2 bases, J lost 6 bases, and 11 bases lay in between. Per germline, CDR1 DFQATT and CDR2 SNEGSKA (reference sequence). This CDR3 region has 13 residues. The CDR3 loop reads CSARISGAQPQHF. CDR3 coding DNA: TGCAGTGCTAGAATCTCAGGTGCTCAGCCCCAGCATTTT.

The chain joins TRBV4-3 to TRBJ2-5; 8 bases fit TRBD2. With 1 base clipped from V and 5 bases from J, the junction kept 12 bases outside the gene matches. Germline V gene data show CDR1 as LGHNA and CDR2 as YSLEER. The CDR3 loop spans 17 amino acids. The CDR3 sequence is CASSQGDGTRGVETQYF. For the CDR3, the DNA is TGCGCCAGCAGCCAAGGCGACGGGACTAGAGGAGTTGAGACCCAGTACTTC.

The genes are TRBV5-6 and TRBJ1-6, with D perhaps TRBD1 (6 bases). Trimming cost V 5 bases and J 8 bases, with 14 bases left between them. This CDR3 has 14 amino acids. CDR1 is SGHDT, CDR2 YYEEEE, per germline. The CDR3 DNA sequence: TGTGCCAGCAGTTATGACAGGCGAGATTCACCCCTCCACTTT. It specifies CASSYDRRDSPLHF.

V is TRBV4-2 and J is TRBJ2-5; TRBD2 matches 8 bases. Trimming cost V 0 bases and J 5 bases; bases outside gene matches: 11. The CDR3 loop spans 17 amino acids. CDR1 and CDR2 from the germline V gene are LGHNA and YNFKEQ. The CDR3 spells CASSQDVSGGAGETQYF. Here the CDR3 DNA reads TGTGCCAGCAGCCAAGATGTGTCGGGGGGGGCAGGGGAGACCCAGTACTTC.

This chain uses TRBV4-3 with TRBJ1-1; D not certain. V was pared by 0 bases and J by 0 bases, with 8 bases between. The CDR3 has 15 residues. The V gene's germline CDR1 is LGHNA and CDR2 YSLEER. DNA for the CDR3: TGCGCCAGCAGCCAAGATCCCCTCGTGAACACTGAAGCTTTCTTT. Its translation is CASSQDPLVNTEAFF.